The source of this T cell receptor beta chain is a study of blood T cells in healthy people across ages. PCR was performed a second time for about 6 to 12 cycles using a sample-barcoded 5' primer and a J-beta primer mix. TCRdb re-analysed the 5' RACE reads in MiXCR, keeping a single row per CDR3 protein. This sample has 800,000 to 1,300,000 distinct CDR3 sequences, with approximately 25% found just once. Between the trimmed V and J ends, which lost 1 base and 11 bases, there was a span of 11 bases. The length of the CDR3 is 13 residues. Germline CDR1 SEHNR, CDR2 FQNEAQ (reference sequence). The sample was also reused in another study, on T cells of mothers and their children.

The receptor was derived from a girl aged 2-10 years in good health. The chain recombines TRBV7-9 with TRBJ1-4, with D perhaps matching TRBD1 (5 bases). Sequenced sample: blood. The CDR3 DNA follows: TGTGCCAGCAGCTTAGAGTCTGAGGGGAAACTGTTTTTT. Its protein is CASSLESEGKLFF.